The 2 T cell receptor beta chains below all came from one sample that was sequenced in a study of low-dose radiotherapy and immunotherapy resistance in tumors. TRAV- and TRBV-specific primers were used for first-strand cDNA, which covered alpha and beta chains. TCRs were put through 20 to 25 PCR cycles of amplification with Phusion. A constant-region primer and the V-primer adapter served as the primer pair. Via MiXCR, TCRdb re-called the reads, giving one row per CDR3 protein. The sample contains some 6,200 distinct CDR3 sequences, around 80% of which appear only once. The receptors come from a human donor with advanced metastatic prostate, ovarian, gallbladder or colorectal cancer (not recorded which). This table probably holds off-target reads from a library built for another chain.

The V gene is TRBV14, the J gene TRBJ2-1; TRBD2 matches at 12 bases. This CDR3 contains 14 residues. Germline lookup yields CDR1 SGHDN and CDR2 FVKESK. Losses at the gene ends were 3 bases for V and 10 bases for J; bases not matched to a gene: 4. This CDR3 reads CASSHWTSGMEQFF. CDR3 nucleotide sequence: TGTGCCAGCAGCCATTGGACTAGCGGGATGGAGCAGTTCTTC.

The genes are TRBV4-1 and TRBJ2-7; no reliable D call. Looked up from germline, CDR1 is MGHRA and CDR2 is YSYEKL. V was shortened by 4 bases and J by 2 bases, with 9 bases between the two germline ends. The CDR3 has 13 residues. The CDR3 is CASSLSSTYEQYF. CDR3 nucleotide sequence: TGCGCCAGCAGCCTGAGCAGTACCTACGAGCAGTACTTC.